This T cell receptor (beta chain) is from a study of cytomegalovirus exposure and HLA in healthy donors. The study ran its PCR with 60 Vbeta and 13 Jbeta primers. Sequenced by immunoSEQ multiplex PCR; TCRdb stores in-frame clones only, minus some. The sample shows about 160,000 clones, more than 65% of them seen only once. The CDR3 has 13 amino acids. Input material: PBMCs. The source of this sequence is a man younger than 35 in good health and CMV-seropositive. The V call is TRBV21-1, the J call TRBJ1-5; the D call TRBD1 from the table was never checked on the DNA. TRBV21-1 is labeled a pseudogene. DNA of the CDR3: TGTGCCAGCAGCAGACAGCTTTATCAGCCCCAGCATTTT. Translating gives CASSRQLYQPQHF.